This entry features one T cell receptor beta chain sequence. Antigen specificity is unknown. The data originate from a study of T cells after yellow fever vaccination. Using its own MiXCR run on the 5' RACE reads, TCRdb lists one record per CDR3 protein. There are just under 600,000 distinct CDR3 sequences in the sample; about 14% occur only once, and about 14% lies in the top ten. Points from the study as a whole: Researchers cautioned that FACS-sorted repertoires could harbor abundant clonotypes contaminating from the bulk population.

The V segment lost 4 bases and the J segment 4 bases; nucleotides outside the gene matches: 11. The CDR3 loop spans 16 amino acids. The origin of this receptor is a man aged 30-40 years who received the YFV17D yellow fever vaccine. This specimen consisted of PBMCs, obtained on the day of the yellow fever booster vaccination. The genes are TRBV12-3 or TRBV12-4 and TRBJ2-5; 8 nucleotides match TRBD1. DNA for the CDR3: TGTGCCAGCAGTTCCCGGCGGACAGGGATGGGAGAGACCCAGTACTTC. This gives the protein CASSSRRTGMGETQYF.